The TCR beta chain described here comes from a study of blood T cell repertoires in COVID-19. Across the study: PBMCs, B-cell-depleted T cells, or T cells were the source of the cDNA or gDNA that made up the material.

Per germline, CDR1 SGHTA and CDR2 FQGNSA. V dropped 4 bases and J dropped 4; count of bases not matched to a gene: 18. The CDR3 sequence is 18 residues long. The table came from immunoSEQ multiplex PCR; TCRdb's copy has only in-frame clones and leaves some out. The sample has roughly 15,000 clones; roughly 80% are singletons. This sequence was found in a woman aged 60-75 years with acute or convalescent COVID-19. Sequencing was carried out using peripheral blood. The chain employs TRBV7-2 and TRBJ2-7, with 8 bases that match TRBD2. CDR3 bases: TGTGCCAGCAGCTCCTCGTTAGGTTGGGCTAGCGGGTTGTACGAGCAGTACTTC. Amino acids: CASSSSLGWASGLYEQYF.